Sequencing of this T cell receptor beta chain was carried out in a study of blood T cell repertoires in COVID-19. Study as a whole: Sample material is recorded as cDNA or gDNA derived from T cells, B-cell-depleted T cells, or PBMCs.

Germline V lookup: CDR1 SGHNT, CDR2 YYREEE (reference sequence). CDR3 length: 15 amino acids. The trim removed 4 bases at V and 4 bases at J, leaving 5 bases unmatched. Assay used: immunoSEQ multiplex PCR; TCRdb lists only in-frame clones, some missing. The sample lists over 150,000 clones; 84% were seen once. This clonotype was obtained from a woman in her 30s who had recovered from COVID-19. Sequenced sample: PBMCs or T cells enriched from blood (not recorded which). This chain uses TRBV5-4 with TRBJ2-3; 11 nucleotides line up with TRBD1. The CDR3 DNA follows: TGTGCCAGCAGCCCGGACAGGGGGCCGGCAGATACGCAGTATTTT. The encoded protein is CASSPDRGPADTQYF.